The 27 T cell receptor beta chains presented below share a single source sample, sequenced in a study of blood T cell repertoires in COVID-19 (dated by TCRdb to the early 2020s). The library came from the immunoSEQ multiplex PCR assay. This immuneACCESS table, as held by TCRdb, lists in-frame sequences with V and J called but not all clones. Of the missing ones, under half trace to an unresolved V gene in checked studies; the others have no known cause. Counted in this sample were around 200,000 clones; approximately 90% of them appeared once. The biggest ten clones account for approximately 12% of the sample. The material sequenced was peripheral blood. These receptors originate from a young woman who had recovered from COVID-19.

The chain uses TRBV27 and TRBJ1-2; TRBD1 aligns across 8 bases. Looked up from germline, CDR1 is MNHEY and CDR2 is SMNVEV (reference sequence). CDR3 length equals 17 residues. The V segment lost 6 bases and the J segment 7 bases; nucleotides outside the gene matches: 19. CDR3 sequence reads: CASSPRQGAPANSGYTF. The CDR3 coding sequence is TGTGCCAGCAGCCCGCGGCAGGGGGCTCCAGCCAACAGTGGCTACACCTTC.

This chain uses TRBV25-1 with TRBJ2-7; D is ambiguous. Trimming stripped 2 bases from V and 3 bases from J, with 8 bases between. From germline, CDR1 is MGHDK and CDR2 SYGVNS. The CDR3 covers 13 residues. The CDR3 is CASSETGVYEQYF. CDR3 coding DNA: TGTGCCAGCAGTGAAACGGGTGTCTACGAGCAGTACTTC.

The chain has TRBV6-2 or TRBV6-3 and TRBJ2-2; D might be TRBD2 (5 bases). V lost 5 bases to trimming and J lost 7 bases, with 23 bases between them. From germline, CDR1 is MNHEY and CDR2 SVGEGT. This CDR3 is 17 amino acids long. CDR3 sequence reads: CASSQRSGGRVHGELFF. Written as DNA, the CDR3 is TGTGCCAGCAGTCAAAGATCAGGAGGCCGGGTTCACGGGGAGCTGTTTTTT.

This chain's CDR3 is CASSQGTGIAEQYF. CDR3 coding DNA: TGTGCCAGCAGCCAGGGGACAGGTATCGCCGAGCAGTACTTC. The chain joins TRBV7-9 to TRBJ2-7, with 8 bases that match TRBD1. The CDR3 totals 14 residues. The ends lost 5 bases at V and 6 bases at J; junction bases unmatched: 9. The germline V gene has CDR1 SEHNR and CDR2 FQNEAQ (reference sequence).

The chain links TRBV3-1 (or the pseudogene TRBV3-2) to TRBJ2-1; D is unresolved. Germline V CDR1 and CDR2: LGHDT, YNNKEL (reference sequence). This CDR3 has 16 amino acids. V dropped 3 bases and J dropped 6 bases, with 18 bases sitting between them. The CDR3 protein is CASSHLVAGASNEQFF. The CDR3 DNA follows: TGTGCCAGCAGCCACCTTGTAGCCGGCGCCAGCAATGAGCAGTTCTTC.

Comment on this clone: This could be a read error, since a much larger clone is one nucleotide away. The J gene is TRBJ1-4, the V gene TRBV7-9, with D possibly matching TRBD1 (6 bases). V dropped 7 bases and J dropped 5 bases, with 11 bases sitting between them. Germline CDR1 reads SEHNR; CDR2 reads FQNEAQ (reference sequence). CDR3 length equals 13 residues. The CDR3 spells CASKEQGNEKLFF. CDR3 DNA: TGTGCCAGCAAAGAACAGGGAAATGAAAAACTGTTTTTT.

This CDR3 reads CASSLPGAAYNEQFF. In DNA, the CDR3 is TGTGCCAGCAGCCTCCCGGGAGCGGCATACAATGAGCAGTTCTTC. This chain links TRBV4-2 with TRBJ2-1; tentative D call: TRBD2 (6 bases). Germline-derived CDR1 and CDR2 are LGHNA and YNFKEQ. V lost 4 bases to trimming and J lost 4 bases, with 14 bases between them. This CDR3 has 15 amino acids.

The chain combines TRBV29-1 with TRBJ2-1, with 10 bases that match TRBD2. This CDR3 comprises 16 residues. V was pared by 5 bases and J by 1 base, with 8 bases of the junction left unmatched. The germline V gene encodes CDR1 SQVTM and CDR2 ANQGSEA. The DNA of the CDR3 is TGCAGCGTTCCTTTCCTAGCGGGAGTGTCCTACAATGAGCAGTTCTTC. Protein: CSVPFLAGVSYNEQFF.

The V call is TRBV28, the J call TRBJ1-1; weak D call: TRBD1 (6 bases). The CDR3 is 14 amino acids. CDR1 is MDHEN, CDR2 SYDVKM, per germline. Between the trimmed V and J ends, which lost 7 bases and 2 bases, there was a span of 14 bases. The CDR3, as DNA: TGTGCCAGCATCAGACAGGTTGAAAACACTGAAGCTTTCTTT. It yields the protein CASIRQVENTEAFF.

The chain links TRBV19 to TRBJ2-1, with D hard to call. Between the trimmed V and J ends, which lost 1 base and 8 bases, there was a span of 6 bases. There are 12 residues in the CDR3. Germline V gives CDR1 LNHDA, CDR2 SQIVND (reference sequence). The CDR3 protein is CASSIAVDEQFF. CDR3 coding DNA: TGTGCCAGTAGTATAGCTGTTGATGAGCAGTTCTTC.

V gene TRBV12-3 or TRBV12-4 combines with J gene TRBJ2-5; possible D gene TRBD2, 5 bases. V was shortened by 6 bases and J by 5 bases, with 10 bases between the two germline ends. The CDR3 covers 12 residues. The CDR3 spells CASSPLGETQYF. DNA for the CDR3: TGTGCCAGCAGCCCACTAGGTGAGACCCAGTACTTC.

V and J are TRBV25-1 and TRBJ1-2; no definite D call. The CDR3 is made up of 13 amino acids. The germline V gene encodes CDR1 MGHDK and CDR2 SYGVNS. With 3 bases removed from V and 4 bases from J, the gap between germline ends came to 9 bases. CDR3 nucleotide sequence: TGTGCCAGCAGTGAGTCTGGGCTCTATGGCTACACCTTC. The encoded protein is CASSESGLYGYTF.

The CDR3 nucleotides read TGCGCCAGCAGCTTCCTTCAGGGGATATATGGCTACACCTTC. It yields the protein CASSFLQGIYGYTF. The chain combines TRBV5-1 with TRBJ1-2, with D possibly being TRBD1 (6 bases). Trimming shortened V by 2 bases and J by 5 bases, and 13 bases separated the two germline ends. Germline assignment: CDR1 SGHRS and CDR2 YFSETQ. This CDR3 spans 14 amino acids.

Comments on this clone: At one end, the junction sequence differs from germline, possibly due to a read error. The chain links TRBV19 to TRBJ2-2; D perhaps matches TRBD2 (6 bases). Germline V gives CDR1 LNHDA, CDR2 SQIVND (reference sequence). There are 14 residues in the CDR3. The CDR3 DNA reads TGTGCCAGTAGTATAGGCCCCTCATCCGGGGGGCTGTTTTTT. It translates to CASSIGPSSGGLFF.

The V and J genes are TRBV10-1 and TRBJ2-1; perhaps TRBD2 as D (6 bases). Deletions cut 5 bases from V and 6 bases from J, with 14 bases between. The CDR3 covers 14 residues. CDR1 is WNHNN and CDR2 is SYGVQD in the germline V gene (reference sequence). This chain's CDR3 is CASSYSGDPNEQFF. The CDR3 bases are TGCGCCAGCAGTTATAGCGGAGACCCCAATGAGCAGTTCTTC.

This clone came up a few times. This chain connects TRBV5-4 to TRBJ1-2; 7 positions agree with TRBD1. CDR3 length: 15 amino acids. V dropped 4 bases and J dropped 4; count of bases not matched to a gene: 10. Germline values: CDR1 SGHNT, CDR2 YYREEE (reference sequence). The chain's CDR3 is CASSPGSGQSYGYTF. The DNA for the CDR3 is TGTGCCAGCAGCCCTGGTTCGGGACAGAGCTATGGCTACACCTTC.

This CDR3 is CASSLGRTAANYGYTF. The CDR3 region has the DNA TGTGCCAGCAGCTTGGGCCGGACAGCCGCTAACTATGGCTACACCTTC. The rearrangement links TRBV7-8 to TRBJ1-2; a possible D gene is TRBD1 (6 bases). There are 16 residues in the CDR3. CDR1 and CDR2 (germline): SGHVS, FQNEAQ. V was clipped by 3 bases and J by 0 bases, with 14 bases between them.

The V and J genes are TRBV19 and TRBJ1-3; perhaps TRBD1 as D (6 bases). Germline CDR1 LNHDA, CDR2 SQIVND (reference sequence). V shed 0 bases and J shed 0 bases, with 6 bases lying between them. The CDR3 totals 15 residues. CDR3 loop: CASSIEGASGNTIYF. CDR3 DNA: TGTGCCAGTAGTATAGAGGGGGCCTCTGGAAACACCATATATTTT.

The chain has TRBV7-2 and TRBJ2-3, with 8 positions matching TRBD2. Germline CDR1 is SGHTA and CDR2 is FQGNSA. CDR3 size: 17 residues. V shed 1 base and J 5 bases; nucleotides not matched to a gene: 11. As DNA, the CDR3 is TGTGCCAGCAGCTTAGTTACGGGACTAGGGGGGGTAGATACGCAGTATTTT. Protein product: CASSLVTGLGGVDTQYF.

The rearrangement links TRBV6-5 to TRBJ1-2; 7 bases map to TRBD1. In germline, CDR1 is MNHEY, CDR2 SVGAGI. The CDR3 sequence is 15 residues long. Germline trimming cut 0 bases from V and 4 bases from J; bases unmatched to any gene: 5. The CDR3 sequence is CASSYSKGASYGYTF. The CDR3 DNA is TGTGCCAGCAGTTACTCCAAGGGGGCCAGCTATGGCTACACCTTC.

The rearrangement links TRBV6-5 to TRBJ2-5, with 7 bases lining up with TRBD2. CDR3 length equals 14 residues. The V gene's germline CDR1 is MNHEY and CDR2 SVGAGI. After removal of 0 bases from V and 5 bases from J, the junction contained 3 bases not matched to a gene. CDR3 sequence (DNA): TGTGCCAGCAGTTACTCTGGACTAGGGGAGACCCAGTACTTC. This gives the protein CASSYSGLGETQYF.

The rearrangement joins TRBV7-2 to TRBJ2-7; D is ambiguous. This CDR3 has 13 residues. V lost 2 bases and J 7 bases, leaving 12 bases between the germline ends. The germline gives CDR1 SGHTA, CDR2 FQGNSA. CDR3 bases: TGTGCCAGCAGCTTACCCTTCCCTCGTGAGCAGTACTTC. Residues: CASSLPFPREQYF.

This clone was seen once. V and J are TRBV30 and TRBJ1-2; the match to TRBD1 covers 7 bases. Germline CDR1 is GTSNPN and CDR2 is SVGIG (reference sequence). CDR3 length: 16 amino acids. The V segment lost 4 bases and the J segment 3 bases; nucleotides outside the gene matches: 14. DNA for the CDR3: TGTGCCTGGAAAGGGATACAGGGGAATTCGGACTATGGCTACACCTTC. The encoded protein is CAWKGIQGNSDYGYTF. The full variable domain, completed using reference TRBV30 and TRBJ1-2, is SQTIHQWPATLVQPVGSPLSLECTVEGTSNPNLYWYRQAAGRGLQLLFYSVGIGQISSEVPQNLSASRPQDRQFILSSKKLLLSDSGFYLCAWKGIQGNSDYGYTFGSGTRLTVV.

CDR3 nucleotides: TGTGCCAGCAGCCCGCTCCCCCTCTTGACTAGCGGAACCTACAATGAGCAGTTCTTC. Translating gives CASSPLPLLTSGTYNEQFF. The V gene is TRBV11-2, the J gene TRBJ2-1; TRBD2 matches 9 bases. The CDR3 has 19 amino acids. V trimming: 5 bases; J trimming: 2 bases; junction bases outside the gene matches: 16. Germline V CDR1 and CDR2: SGHAT, FQNNGV.

The chain combines TRBV7-2 with TRBJ1-1; weak D call: TRBD1 (6 bases). Germline loops: CDR1 SGHTA, CDR2 FQGNSA. V lost 5 bases to trimming and J lost 7 bases, with 17 bases between them. The CDR3 consists of 14 residues. As DNA, the CDR3 is TGTGCCAGCAGCCCACAGGGAGGGGCCGGTGAAGCTTTCTTT. Protein sequence: CASSPQGGAGEAFF.

In its sample, this clone was seen once. The chain combines TRBV24-1 with TRBJ2-7; TRBD1 aligns across 7 bases. The trim removed 8 bases at V and 0 bases at J, leaving 15 bases unmatched. The CDR3 contains 17 residues. Germline lookup yields CDR1 KGHDR and CDR2 SFDVKD. The CDR3, as DNA: TGTGCCACCATCCGGGACAGAGAGTTGACGAGCTCCTACGAGCAGTACTTC. Its translation is CATIRDRELTSSYEQYF.

This clone occurred a few times. V and J are TRBV3-1 (or the pseudogene TRBV3-2) and TRBJ1-5; D is ambiguous. The V end lost 3 bases, the J end lost 6 bases, and 9 bases lay between the germline ends. Germline V CDR1 and CDR2: LGHDT, YNNKEL (reference sequence). The CDR3 extends over 13 amino acids. CDR3 amino acids: CASSQAAAQPQHF. CDR3 nucleotide sequence: TGTGCCAGCAGCCAGGCGGCTGCTCAGCCCCAGCATTTT.